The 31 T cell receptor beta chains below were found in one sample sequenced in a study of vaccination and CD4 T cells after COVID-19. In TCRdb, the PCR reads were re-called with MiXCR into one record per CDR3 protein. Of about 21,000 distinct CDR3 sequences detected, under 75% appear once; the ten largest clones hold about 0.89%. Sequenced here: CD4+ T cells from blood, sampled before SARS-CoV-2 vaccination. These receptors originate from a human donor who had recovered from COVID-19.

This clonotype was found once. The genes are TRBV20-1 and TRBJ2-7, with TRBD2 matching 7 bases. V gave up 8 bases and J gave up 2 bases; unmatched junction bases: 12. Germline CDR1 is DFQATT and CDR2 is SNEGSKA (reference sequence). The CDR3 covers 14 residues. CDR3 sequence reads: CSLRSGGAAYEQYF. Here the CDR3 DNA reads TGCAGTCTTAGATCGGGAGGAGCTGCCTACGAGCAGTACTTC.

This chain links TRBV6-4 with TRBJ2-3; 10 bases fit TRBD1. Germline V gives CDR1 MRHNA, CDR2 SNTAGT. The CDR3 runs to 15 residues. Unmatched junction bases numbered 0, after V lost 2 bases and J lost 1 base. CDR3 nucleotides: TGTGCCAGCAGTGACGGGACAGGGGGCACAGATACGCAGTATTTT. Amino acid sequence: CASSDGTGGTDTQYF.

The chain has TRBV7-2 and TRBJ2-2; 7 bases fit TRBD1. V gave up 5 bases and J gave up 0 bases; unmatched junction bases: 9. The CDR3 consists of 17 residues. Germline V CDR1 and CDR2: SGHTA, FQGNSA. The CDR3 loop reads CASSEGATGSNTGELFF. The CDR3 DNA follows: TGTGCCAGCAGCGAAGGGGCGACAGGGTCGAACACCGGGGAGCTGTTTTTT.

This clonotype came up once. The CDR3 loop is CASSFLWQGEETQYF. For the CDR3, the DNA is TGTGCCAGCAGCTTCTTATGGCAGGGCGAAGAGACCCAGTACTTC. The rearrangement joins TRBV7-9 to TRBJ2-5; D may be TRBD1 (5 bases). The V and J ends lost 3 bases and 3 bases respectively, with 14 bases between them. The CDR3 length is 15 residues. Germline assignment: CDR1 SEHNR and CDR2 FQNEAQ (reference sequence).

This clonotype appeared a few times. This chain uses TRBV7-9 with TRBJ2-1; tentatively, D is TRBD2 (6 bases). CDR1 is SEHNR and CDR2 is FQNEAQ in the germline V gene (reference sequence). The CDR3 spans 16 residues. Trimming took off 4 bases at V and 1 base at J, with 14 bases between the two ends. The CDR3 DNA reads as TGTGCCAGCAGCTACTGGGCGGGATCTTCCTACAATGAGCAGTTCTTC. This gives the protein CASSYWAGSSYNEQFF.

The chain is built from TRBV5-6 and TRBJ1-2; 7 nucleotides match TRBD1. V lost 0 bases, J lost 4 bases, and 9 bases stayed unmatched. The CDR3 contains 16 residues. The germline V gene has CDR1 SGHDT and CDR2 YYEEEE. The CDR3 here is CASSLVPGQSSYGYTF. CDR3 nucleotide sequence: TGTGCCAGCAGCTTGGTACCGGGACAGTCAAGCTATGGCTACACCTTC. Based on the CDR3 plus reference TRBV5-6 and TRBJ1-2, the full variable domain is DAGVTQSPTHLIKTRGQQVTLRCSPKSGHDTVSWYQQALGQGPQFIFQYYEEEERQRGNFPDRFSGHQFPNYSSELNVNALLLGDSALYLCASSLVPGQSSYGYTFGSGTRLTVV.

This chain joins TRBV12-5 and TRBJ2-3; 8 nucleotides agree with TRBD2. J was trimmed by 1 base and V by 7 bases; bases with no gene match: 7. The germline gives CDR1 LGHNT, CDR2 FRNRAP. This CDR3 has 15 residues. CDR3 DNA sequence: TGTGCTAGTGCCCCGGGGGGACTAGGCACAGATACGCAGTATTTT. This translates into CASAPGGLGTDTQYF.

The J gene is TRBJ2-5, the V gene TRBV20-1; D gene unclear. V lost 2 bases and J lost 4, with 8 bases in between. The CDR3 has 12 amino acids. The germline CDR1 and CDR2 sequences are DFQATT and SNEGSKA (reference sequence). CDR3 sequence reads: CSARIPGETQYF. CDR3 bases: TGCAGTGCTAGAATCCCGGGAGAGACCCAGTACTTC.

CDR3 region: CASINIQGNEDTQYF. The CDR3 bases are TGTGCCAGCATAAACATTCAGGGGAACGAAGATACGCAGTATTTT. The chain carries TRBV28 and TRBJ2-3; D possibly corresponds to TRBD1 (6 bases). CDR1 is MDHEN, CDR2 SYDVKM, per germline. The CDR3 spans 15 residues. V gave up 7 bases and J gave up 5 bases, with 19 bases separating them.

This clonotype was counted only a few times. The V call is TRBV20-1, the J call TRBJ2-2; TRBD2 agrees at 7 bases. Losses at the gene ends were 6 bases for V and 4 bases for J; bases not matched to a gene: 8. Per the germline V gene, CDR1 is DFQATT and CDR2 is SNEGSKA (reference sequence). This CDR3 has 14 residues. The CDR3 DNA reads TGCAGTGCAAGACTAGCTGCGGGCACCGGGGAGCTGTTTTTT. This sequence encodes CSARLAAGTGELFF.

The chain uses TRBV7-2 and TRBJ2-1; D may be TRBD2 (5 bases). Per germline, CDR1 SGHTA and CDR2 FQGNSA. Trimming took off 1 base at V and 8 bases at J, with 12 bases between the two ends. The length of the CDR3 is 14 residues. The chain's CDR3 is CASSLEIGGHEQFF. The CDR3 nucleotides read TGTGCCAGCAGCTTAGAGATCGGAGGCCATGAGCAGTTCTTC.

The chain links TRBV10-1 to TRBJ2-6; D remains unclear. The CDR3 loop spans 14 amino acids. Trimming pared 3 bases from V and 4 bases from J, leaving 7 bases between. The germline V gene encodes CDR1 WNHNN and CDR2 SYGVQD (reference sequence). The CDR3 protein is CASSDQRGANVLTF. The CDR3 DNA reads TGCGCCAGCAGTGACCAGAGAGGGGCCAACGTCCTGACTTTC.

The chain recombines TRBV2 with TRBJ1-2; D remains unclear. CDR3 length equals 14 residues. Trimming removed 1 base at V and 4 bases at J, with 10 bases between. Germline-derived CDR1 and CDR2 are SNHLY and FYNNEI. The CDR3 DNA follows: TGTGCCAGCAGTGAAGATCCGGTATTCTATGGCTACACCTTC. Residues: CASSEDPVFYGYTF.

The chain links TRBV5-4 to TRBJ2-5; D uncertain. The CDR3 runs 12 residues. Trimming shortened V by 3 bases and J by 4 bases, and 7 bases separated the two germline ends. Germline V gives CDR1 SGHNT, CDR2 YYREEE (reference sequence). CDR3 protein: CASSSGVETQYF. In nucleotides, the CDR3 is TGTGCCAGCAGCTCGGGTGTAGAGACCCAGTACTTC.

CDR3 DNA sequence: TGTGCCGCAGGGAACCCATCCACCTACGAGCAGTACTTC. Residues: CAAGNPSTYEQYF. This chain uses TRBV15 with TRBJ2-7, with TRBD1 as a possible D gene (5 bases). The CDR3 extends over 13 amino acids. V was clipped by 11 bases and J by 2 bases, with 16 bases between them. Germline CDR1 and CDR2: LNHNV and YYDKDF (reference sequence).

CDR3 amino acids: CSARAPSGDRYNEQFF. As DNA, the CDR3 is TGCAGTGCTAGAGCTCCTTCGGGAGACCGGTACAATGAGCAGTTCTTC. The chain is built from TRBV20-1 and TRBJ2-1, with D perhaps TRBD2 (6 bases). CDR1 and CDR2 from the germline V gene are DFQATT and SNEGSKA (reference sequence). The CDR3 has 16 residues. With 1 base removed from V and 4 bases from J, the gap between germline ends came to 17 bases.

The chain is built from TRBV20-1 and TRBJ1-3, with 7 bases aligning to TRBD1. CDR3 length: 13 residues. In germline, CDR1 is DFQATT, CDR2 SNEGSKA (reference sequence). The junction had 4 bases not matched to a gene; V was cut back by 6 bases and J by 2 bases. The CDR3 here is CSAATGAGNTIYF. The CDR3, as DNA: TGCAGTGCGGCTACAGGGGCTGGAAACACCATATATTTT.

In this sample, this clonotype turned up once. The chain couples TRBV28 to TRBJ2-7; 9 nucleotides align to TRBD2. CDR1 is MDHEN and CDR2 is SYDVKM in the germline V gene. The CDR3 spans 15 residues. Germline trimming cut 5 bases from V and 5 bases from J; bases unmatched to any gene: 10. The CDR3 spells CASSTSAGGPHEQYF. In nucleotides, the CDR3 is TGTGCCAGCAGTACATCTGCGGGAGGGCCTCACGAGCAGTACTTC.

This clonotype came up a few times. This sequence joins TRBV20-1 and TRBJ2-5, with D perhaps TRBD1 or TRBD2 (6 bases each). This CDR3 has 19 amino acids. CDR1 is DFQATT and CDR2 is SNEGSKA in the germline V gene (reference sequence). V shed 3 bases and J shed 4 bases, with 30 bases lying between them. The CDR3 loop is CSARGGTPLSRGGRETQYF. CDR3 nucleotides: TGCAGTGCTAGGGGCGGGACTCCTTTAAGCCGAGGGGGGCGAGAGACCCAGTACTTC.

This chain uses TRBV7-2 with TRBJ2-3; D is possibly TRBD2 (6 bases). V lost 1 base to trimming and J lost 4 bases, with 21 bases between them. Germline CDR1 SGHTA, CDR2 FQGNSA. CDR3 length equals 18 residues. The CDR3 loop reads CASSLVEFGGSLADTQYF. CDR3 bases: TGTGCCAGCAGCTTAGTTGAGTTTGGGGGGAGTTTGGCAGATACGCAGTATTTT. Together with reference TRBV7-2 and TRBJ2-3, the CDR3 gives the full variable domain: GAGVSQSPSNKVTEKGKDVELRCDPISGHTALYWYRQSLGQGLEFLIYFQGNSAPDKSGLPSDRFSAERTGGSVSTLTIQRTQQEDSAVYLCASSLVEFGGSLADTQYFGPGTRLTVL.

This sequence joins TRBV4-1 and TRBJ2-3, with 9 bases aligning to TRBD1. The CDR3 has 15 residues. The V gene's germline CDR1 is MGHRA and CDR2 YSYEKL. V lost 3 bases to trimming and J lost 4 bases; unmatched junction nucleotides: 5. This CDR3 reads CASSQWTGASDTQYF. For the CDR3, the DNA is TGCGCCAGCAGCCAGTGGACAGGGGCGTCAGATACGCAGTATTTT.

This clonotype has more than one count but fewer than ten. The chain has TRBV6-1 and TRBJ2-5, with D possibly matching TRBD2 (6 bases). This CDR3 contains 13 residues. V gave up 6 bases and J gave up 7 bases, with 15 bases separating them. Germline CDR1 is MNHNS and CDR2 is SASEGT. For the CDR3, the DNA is TGTGCCAGCAGCCGGGACCGGAGGGGGACCCAGTACTTC. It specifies CASSRDRRGTQYF.

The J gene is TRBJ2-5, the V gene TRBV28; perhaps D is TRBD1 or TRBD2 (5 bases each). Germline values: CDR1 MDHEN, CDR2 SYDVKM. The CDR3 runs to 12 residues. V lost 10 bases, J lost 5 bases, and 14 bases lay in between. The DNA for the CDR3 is TGTGCCACGGGCGAGGGGTCGGAGACCCAGTACTTC. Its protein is CATGEGSETQYF.

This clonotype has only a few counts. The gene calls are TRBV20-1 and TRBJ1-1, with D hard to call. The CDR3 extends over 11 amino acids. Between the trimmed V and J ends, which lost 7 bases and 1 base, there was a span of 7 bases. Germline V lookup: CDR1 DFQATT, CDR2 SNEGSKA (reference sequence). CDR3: CSVQKNTEAFF. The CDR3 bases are TGCAGTGTTCAGAAGAACACTGAAGCTTTCTTT.

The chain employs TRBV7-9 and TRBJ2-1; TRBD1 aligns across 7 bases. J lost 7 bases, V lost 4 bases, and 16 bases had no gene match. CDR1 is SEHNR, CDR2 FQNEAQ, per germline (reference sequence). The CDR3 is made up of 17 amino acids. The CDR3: CASSSPRGTVVNNEQFF. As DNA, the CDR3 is TGTGCCAGCAGCTCACCTAGGGGGACAGTGGTAAATAATGAGCAGTTCTTC. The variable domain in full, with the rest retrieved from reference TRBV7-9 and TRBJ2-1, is DTGVSQNPRHKITKRGQNVTFRCDPISEHNRLYWYRQTLGQGPEFLTYFQNEAQLEKSRLLSDRFSAERPKGSFSTLEIQRTEQGDSAMYLCASSSPRGTVVNNEQFFGPGTRLTVL.

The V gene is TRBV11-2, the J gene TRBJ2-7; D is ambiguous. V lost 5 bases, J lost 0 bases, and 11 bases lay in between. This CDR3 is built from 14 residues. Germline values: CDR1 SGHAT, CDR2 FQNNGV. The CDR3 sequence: CASSPAAASYEQYF. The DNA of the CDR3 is TGTGCCAGCAGCCCCGCCGCAGCCTCCTACGAGCAGTACTTC. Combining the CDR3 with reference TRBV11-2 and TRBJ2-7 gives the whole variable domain EAGVAQSPRYKIIEKRQSVAFWCNPISGHATLYWYQQILGQGPKLLIQFQNNGVVDDSQLPKDRFSAERLKGVDSTLKIQPAKLEDSAVYLCASSPAAASYEQYFGPGTRLTVT.

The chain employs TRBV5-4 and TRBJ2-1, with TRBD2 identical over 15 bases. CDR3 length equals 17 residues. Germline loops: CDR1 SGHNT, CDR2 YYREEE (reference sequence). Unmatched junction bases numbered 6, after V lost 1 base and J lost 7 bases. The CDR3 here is CASSLSGLAGGPNEQFF. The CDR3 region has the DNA TGTGCCAGCAGCTTGAGTGGACTAGCGGGAGGGCCAAATGAGCAGTTCTTC. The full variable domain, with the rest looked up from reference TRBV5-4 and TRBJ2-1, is ETGVTQSPTHLIKTRGQQVTLRCSSQSGHNTVSWYQQALGQGPQFIFQYYREEENGRGNFPPRFSGLQFPNYSSELNVNALELDDSALYLCASSLSGLAGGPNEQFFGPGTRLTVL.

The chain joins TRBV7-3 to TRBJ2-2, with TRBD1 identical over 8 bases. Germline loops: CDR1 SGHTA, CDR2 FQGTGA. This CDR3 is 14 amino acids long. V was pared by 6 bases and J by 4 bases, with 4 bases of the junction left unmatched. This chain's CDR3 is CASRLDRATGELFF. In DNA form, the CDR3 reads TGTGCCAGCAGACTGGACAGGGCCACCGGGGAGCTGTTTTTT.

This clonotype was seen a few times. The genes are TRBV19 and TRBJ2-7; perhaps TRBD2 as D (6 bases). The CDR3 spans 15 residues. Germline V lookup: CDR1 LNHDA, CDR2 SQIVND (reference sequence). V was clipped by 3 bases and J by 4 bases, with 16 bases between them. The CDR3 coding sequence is TGTGCCAGTAGTATCTCCCACGGGAGCGGGTACGAGCAGTACTTC. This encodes CASSISHGSGYEQYF.

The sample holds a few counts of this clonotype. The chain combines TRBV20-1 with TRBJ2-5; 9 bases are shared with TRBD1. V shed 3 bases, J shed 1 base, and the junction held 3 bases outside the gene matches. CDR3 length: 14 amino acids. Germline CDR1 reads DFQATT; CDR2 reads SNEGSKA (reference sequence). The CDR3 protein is CSARGQGTQETQYF. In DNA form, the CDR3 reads TGCAGTGCTAGGGGACAGGGCACCCAAGAGACCCAGTACTTC.

The CDR3 nucleotides read TGCAGTGGCCTCACTAGCGGATCCTACAATGAGCAGTTCTTC. Protein sequence: CSGLTSGSYNEQFF. The chain carries TRBV20-1 and TRBJ2-1, with 8 bases fitting TRBD2. The germline V gene has CDR1 DFQATT and CDR2 SNEGSKA (reference sequence). The CDR3 spans 14 residues. With 7 bases clipped from V and 1 base from J, the junction kept 6 bases outside the gene matches.